This paragraph covers one T cell receptor beta chain sequence. Germline V gene sequence: CDR1 SGHTA, CDR2 FQGNSA. The CDR3 length is 15 residues. Trimming left V 3 bases short and J 2 bases short, with 11 bases between. Sequencing was performed with immunoSEQ multiplex PCR; in TCRdb, only in-frame clones are kept and a portion is missing. The data contain around 50,000 clones, 80% to 90% of them seen just once; the ten biggest clones take up 0.75%. The data were obtained in a study of OX40 agonist ivuxolimab in advanced cancers. Study as a whole: Patients were treated with intravenous ivuxolimab, dosed at 0.01 to 10 mg/kg and infused every 2 weeks.

At cycle 4 day 1, cycle 7 day 1, and baseline, blood was sampled. The origin of this receptor is an adult with an advanced solid tumor such as melanoma, head and neck, liver or kidney cancer. The chain links TRBV7-2 to TRBJ2-1, with D hard to call. The sample in question was CD4+ or CD8+ T cells sorted from blood, obtained in a trial of the OX40 agonist ivuxolimab. In DNA form, the CDR3 reads TGTGCCAGCAGCTTTTCCGTGGCAGCCTACAATGAGCAGTTCTTC. Translation: CASSFSVAAYNEQFF.